One sample yielded the 31 T cell receptor beta chains listed below, sequenced in a study of blood T cell repertoires in COVID-19. The protocol was immunoSEQ multiplex PCR, while the TCRdb copy is restricted to in-frame clones and leaves out a portion. The sample has hundreds of thousands of clones; just over 85% are singletons. Sequencing input: peripheral blood. The receptors derive from a woman aged 30 to 39 with active or convalescent COVID-19.

This clone has only one observation. The J gene is TRBJ1-1, the V gene TRBV10-3; 9 nucleotides match TRBD1. The germline V gene encodes CDR1 ENHRY and CDR2 SYGVKD. The CDR3 extends over 15 amino acids. With 3 bases clipped from V and 1 base from J, the junction kept 3 bases outside the gene matches. CDR3 amino acids: CAISEGTGRNTEAFF. For the CDR3, the DNA is TGTGCCATCAGTGAAGGGACAGGGAGGAACACTGAAGCTTTCTTT.

The chain uses TRBV6-5 and TRBJ2-7, with 9 bases identical to TRBD1. Germline CDR1 and CDR2: MNHEY and SVGAGI. J was trimmed by 5 bases and V by 7 bases; bases with no gene match: 9. There are 14 residues in the CDR3. CDR3 in DNA: TGTGCCAGCAACCGGGACAGGGTTCTGGACGAGCAGTACTTC. Translation gives CASNRDRVLDEQYF.

The genes are TRBV20-1 and TRBJ1-1, with D perhaps matching TRBD1 (5 bases). Germline V gene sequence: CDR1 DFQATT, CDR2 SNEGSKA (reference sequence). Trimming left V 6 bases short and J 9 bases short, with 14 bases between. This CDR3 is built from 11 residues. The CDR3 here is CSAPVDSKAFF. The CDR3 DNA reads TGCAGTGCCCCCGTTGACAGTAAAGCTTTCTTT.

The chain recombines TRBV5-1 with TRBJ2-2; D is ambiguous. CDR3 length: 17 amino acids. Germline V lookup: CDR1 SGHRS, CDR2 YFSETQ. With 7 bases removed from V and 2 bases from J, the gap between germline ends came to 21 bases. The CDR3 sequence is CASFPATASTNTGELFF. In DNA, the CDR3 is TGCGCCAGCTTCCCCGCCACGGCCTCGACAAACACCGGGGAGCTGTTTTTT. Looking up the rest from reference TRBV5-1 and TRBJ2-2 gives the full variable domain: KAGVTQTPRYLIKTRGQQVTLSCSPISGHRSVSWYQQTPGQGLQFLFEYFSETQRNKGNFPGRFSGRQFSNSRSEMNVSTLELGDSALYLCASFPATASTNTGELFFGEGSRLTVL.

This clone was found once. The rearrangement joins TRBV5-4 to TRBJ2-3; 9 nucleotides line up with TRBD2. CDR3 size: 16 residues. Germline CDR1 SGHNT, CDR2 YYREEE (reference sequence). The V gene end was trimmed by 1 base and the J gene end by 6 bases; junction bases not matched to a gene: 9. For the CDR3, the DNA is TGTGCCAGCAGCTTGTGGATTAGCGGGAGTGGGGATACGCAGTATTTT. Its protein is CASSLWISGSGDTQYF.

The gene calls are TRBV7-9 and TRBJ1-4; D may be TRBD1 (5 bases). Trimming took off 0 bases at V and 2 bases at J, with 7 bases between the two ends. CDR1 and CDR2 from the germline V gene are SEHNR and FQNEAQ (reference sequence). The CDR3 covers 15 residues. The CDR3 protein is CASSLADTTNEKLFF. CDR3 DNA sequence: TGTGCCAGCAGCTTAGCGGACACGACTAATGAAAAACTGTTTTTT.

V gene TRBV5-1 combines with J gene TRBJ1-4; 9 bases align to TRBD1. The CDR3 has 15 amino acids. CDR1 and CDR2 from the germline V gene are SGHRS and YFSETQ. V shed 5 bases and J 8 bases; nucleotides not matched to a gene: 10. The DNA of the CDR3 is TGCGCCAGCAGAGAGGGACAGGGCGTAGGGGAAAAACTGTTTTTT. Its protein is CASREGQGVGEKLFF.

This clone showed up just a few times. The J gene is TRBJ2-7, the V gene TRBV7-8; 7 positions agree with TRBD1. Per the germline V gene, CDR1 is SGHVS and CDR2 is FQNEAQ. The trim removed 0 bases at V and 5 bases at J, leaving 7 bases unmatched. There are 15 residues in the CDR3. The CDR3 here is CASSLATGWEHEQYF. In DNA form, the CDR3 reads TGTGCCAGCAGCTTAGCGACAGGGTGGGAACACGAGCAGTACTTC. Combining the CDR3 with reference TRBV7-8 and TRBJ2-7 gives the whole variable domain GAGVSQSPRYKVAKRGQDVALRCDPISGHVSLFWYQQALGQGPEFLTYFQNEAQLDKSGLPSDRFFAERPEGSVSTLKIQRTQQEDSAVYLCASSLATGWEHEQYFGPGTRLTVT.

The V and J genes are TRBV6-1 and TRBJ2-7, with D possibly TRBD2 on 6 matching bases. CDR3 size: 14 residues. Germline lookup yields CDR1 MNHNS and CDR2 SASEGT. Trimming removed 1 base from V and 0 bases from J, with 7 bases in between. CDR3 bases: TGTGCCAGCAGTGAAGTGGGGGGCTCCTACGAGCAGTACTTC. Its protein product is CASSEVGGSYEQYF.

The chain recombines TRBV5-1 with TRBJ2-3; D is unclear. CDR1 is SGHRS, CDR2 YFSETQ, per germline. The V end was cut by 1 base, the J end by 0 bases, with 6 bases between. This CDR3 has 14 residues. CDR3 amino acids: CASSLSRSTDTQYF. In DNA, the CDR3 is TGCGCCAGCAGCTTGTCTAGAAGCACAGATACGCAGTATTTT.

V usage is TRBV7-2 and J usage is TRBJ1-2, with D possibly TRBD1 on 5 matching bases. The CDR3 totals 14 residues. V was cut by 1 base and J by 3 bases, with 9 bases left in between. Germline-derived CDR1 and CDR2 are SGHTA and FQGNSA. The CDR3 nucleotides read TGTGCCAGCAGCTTAGGGGAGGGGTACTATGGCTACACCTTC. Translation gives CASSLGEGYYGYTF.

The chain carries TRBV5-6 and TRBJ2-7; 7 positions match TRBD2. The CDR3 spans 15 residues. Germline CDR1 reads SGHDT; CDR2 reads YYEEEE. V was clipped by 1 base and J by 3 bases; unmatched bases: 7. CDR3 protein: CASSLWLAVRYEQYF. DNA of the CDR3: TGTGCCAGCAGCTTGTGGCTAGCGGTTCGCTACGAGCAGTACTTC.

The V call is TRBV16, the J call TRBJ1-2; no clear D gene. V dropped 1 base and J dropped 0 bases, with 9 bases sitting between them. Germline V lookup: CDR1 KGHSY, CDR2 FQNENV. The CDR3 runs to 15 residues. The CDR3 nucleotides read TGTGCCAGCAGCCAATTATCACAGCCTAACTATGGCTACACCTTC. Its translation is CASSQLSQPNYGYTF.

The genes are TRBV3-1 (or the pseudogene TRBV3-2) and TRBJ2-1, with 9 bases aligning to TRBD2. Germline trimming cut 6 bases from V and 10 bases from J; bases unmatched to any gene: 16. The length of the CDR3 is 16 residues. Germline-derived CDR1 and CDR2 are LGHDT and YNNKEL (reference sequence). The CDR3 here is CASRPVGAGGPKEQFF. In DNA form, the CDR3 reads TGTGCCAGCAGACCCGTCGGGGCGGGAGGGCCCAAGGAGCAGTTCTTC.

The chain has TRBV6-5 and TRBJ2-7; D is unresolved. In germline, CDR1 is MNHEY, CDR2 SVGAGI. The CDR3 has 12 amino acids. With 7 bases removed from V and 2 bases from J, the gap between germline ends came to 9 bases. The CDR3 DNA reads TGTGCCAGCACTAAAGTGGCCTACGAGCAGTACTTC. Protein: CASTKVAYEQYF.

This chain links TRBV6-1 with TRBJ2-7, with no clear D. Germline loops: CDR1 MNHNS, CDR2 SASEGT. Trimming cost V 6 bases and J 4 bases, with 10 bases left between them. The CDR3 is made up of 12 amino acids. The CDR3 loop is CASSQSEYEQYF. In DNA, the CDR3 is TGTGCCAGCAGCCAATCCGAGTACGAGCAGTACTTC.

The chain recombines TRBV2 with TRBJ2-1, with 9 bases lining up with TRBD2. Germline V gene data show CDR1 as SNHLY and CDR2 as FYNNEI. This CDR3 spans 17 amino acids. The ends lost 2 bases at V and 1 base at J; junction bases unmatched: 6. This CDR3 reads CASSELGAGGSYNEQFF. The CDR3 bases are TGTGCCAGCAGTGAACTAGGAGCGGGGGGTTCCTACAATGAGCAGTTCTTC. Full variable domain (outside the CDR3, taken from reference TRBV2 and TRBJ2-1): EPEVTQTPSHQVTQMGQEVILRCVPISNHLYFYWYRQILGQKVEFLVSFYNNEISEKSEIFDDQFSVERPDGSNFTLKIRSTKLEDSAMYFCASSELGAGGSYNEQFFGPGTRLTVL.

The rearrangement links TRBV18 to TRBJ2-2, with a weak D call TRBD1 (6 bases). Trimming cost V 2 bases and J 2 bases, with 9 bases left between them. The CDR3 has 15 residues. CDR1 and CDR2 (germline): KGHSH, LQKENI. CDR3 sequence: CASSPGRGNTGELFF. CDR3 nucleotide sequence: TGTGCCAGCTCACCAGGCAGGGGTAACACCGGGGAGCTGTTTTTT.

The chain carries TRBV5-5 and TRBJ1-5, with 7 bases identical to TRBD1. CDR3 length equals 13 residues. V dropped 4 bases and J dropped 5; count of bases not matched to a gene: 3. Germline V gene lookup returns CDR1 SGHKS and CDR2 YYEKEE (reference sequence). The DNA for the CDR3 is TGTGCCAGCAGCCGGGACAGCGATCAGCCCCAGCATTTT. As protein: CASSRDSDQPQHF.

The V gene is TRBV7-6, the J gene TRBJ2-2; D may be TRBD1 (5 bases). The CDR3 spans 15 residues. Germline V gene data show CDR1 as SGHVS and CDR2 as FNYEAQ. Trimming shortened V by 4 bases and J by 4 bases, and 13 bases separated the two germline ends. CDR3 residues: CASSSRQWGTGELFF. CDR3 sequence (DNA): TGTGCCAGCAGCTCCCGACAGTGGGGCACCGGGGAGCTGTTTTTT.

The rearrangement links TRBV6-1 to TRBJ1-1; D not certain. CDR1 is MNHNS and CDR2 is SASEGT in the germline V gene. CDR3 length equals 13 residues. Between the trimmed V and J ends, which lost 1 base and 1 base, there was a span of 4 bases. CDR3 nucleotide sequence: TGTGCCAGCAGTGAAGGCGGGAACACTGAAGCTTTCTTT. This encodes CASSEGGNTEAFF.

V usage is TRBV5-4 and J usage is TRBJ1-2, with 9 bases matching TRBD1. The germline V gene encodes CDR1 SGHNT and CDR2 YYREEE (reference sequence). This CDR3 contains 15 residues. Germline trimming cut 3 bases from V and 5 bases from J; bases unmatched to any gene: 8. The CDR3 region is CASSSGQGEAYGYTF. The CDR3 DNA reads TGTGCCAGCAGCTCGGGACAGGGCGAAGCGTATGGCTACACCTTC.

The gene calls are TRBV3-1 (or the pseudogene TRBV3-2) and TRBJ2-1, with D possibly TRBD2 on 6 matching bases. V was clipped by 4 bases and J by 6 bases, with 10 bases between them. CDR1 is LGHDT, CDR2 YNNKEL, per germline (reference sequence). The CDR3 runs to 13 residues. The CDR3 is CASSRGLSNEQFF. The CDR3, as DNA: TGTGCCAGCAGCCGCGGACTAAGCAATGAGCAGTTCTTC.

The chain has TRBV5-1 and TRBJ1-1; D is possibly TRBD1 (5 bases). The germline gives CDR1 SGHRS, CDR2 YFSETQ. The CDR3 extends over 15 amino acids. Between the trimmed V and J ends, which lost 0 bases and 3 bases, there was a span of 12 bases. The CDR3 spells CASSLDRQGHTEAFF. CDR3 nucleotide sequence: TGCGCCAGCAGCTTGGATAGGCAGGGCCACACTGAAGCTTTCTTT.

The gene calls are TRBV7-9 and TRBJ2-7; 11 nucleotides match TRBD1. Trimming took 5 bases from V and 6 from J; bases not matched to a gene: 12. The CDR3 is made up of 16 amino acids. CDR1 SEHNR and CDR2 FQNEAQ come from the germline V gene (reference sequence). For the CDR3, the DNA is TGTGCCAGCAGCCCAACCCCGGGACAGGGGGTCCTCGAGCAGTACTTC. Its protein product is CASSPTPGQGVLEQYF.

The chain has TRBV2 and TRBJ1-1; 7 nucleotides match TRBD1. The CDR3 is 13 amino acids. CDR1 and CDR2 (germline): SNHLY, FYNNEI. V was pared by 6 bases and J by 1 base, with 2 bases of the junction left unmatched. Here the CDR3 reads CASRGDRNTEAFF. The CDR3 bases are TGTGCCAGCAGGGGGGACAGGAACACTGAAGCTTTCTTT. Based on the CDR3 plus reference TRBV2 and TRBJ1-1, the full variable domain is EPEVTQTPSHQVTQMGQEVILRCVPISNHLYFYWYRQILGQKVEFLVSFYNNEISEKSEIFDDQFSVERPDGSNFTLKIRSTKLEDSAMYFCASRGDRNTEAFFGQGTRLTVV.

This clone was found once. V is TRBV6-5 and J is TRBJ2-3; D perhaps matches TRBD2 (6 bases). The CDR3 consists of 14 residues. Trimming took 8 bases from V and 3 from J, leaving 15 bases between them. Germline CDR1 reads MNHEY; CDR2 reads SVGAGI. The CDR3 sequence: CASLPGVRTDTQYF. CDR3 nucleotide sequence: TGTGCCAGCCTCCCGGGGGTGAGGACAGATACGCAGTATTTT.

This chain joins TRBV7-9 and TRBJ2-1; TRBD1 agrees at 8 bases. Trimming cost V 2 bases and J 0 bases; bases outside gene matches: 9. Looked up from germline, CDR1 is SEHNR and CDR2 is FQNEAQ (reference sequence). The CDR3 is 18 residues long. The CDR3 region is CASSLTLSTGGSYNEQFF. The DNA of the CDR3 is TGTGCCAGCAGCTTAACCCTCTCTACAGGGGGCTCCTACAATGAGCAGTTCTTC.

This clone came up a few times. CDR3 nucleotides: TGTGCCAGCAGCCAGTATTTAACAGGGAAGGACACCGGGGAGCTGTTTTTT. Translated: CASSQYLTGKDTGELFF. The chain employs TRBV3-1 (or the pseudogene TRBV3-2) and TRBJ2-2, with D perhaps TRBD1 (6 bases). The germline V gene has CDR1 LGHDT and CDR2 YNNKEL (reference sequence). The length of the CDR3 is 17 residues. V was pared by 3 bases and J by 3 bases, with 17 bases between.

CDR3 amino acids: CASSGSVSNQPQHF. The CDR3 DNA reads TGTGCCAGCAGCGGGAGTGTCAGCAATCAGCCCCAGCATTTT. V gene TRBV5-5 combines with J gene TRBJ1-5; D gene uncertain. This CDR3 spans 14 amino acids. Germline V gene data show CDR1 as SGHKS and CDR2 as YYEKEE (reference sequence). V lost 4 bases, J lost 1 base, and 9 bases lay in between.

V is TRBV12-3 or TRBV12-4 and J is TRBJ1-5; D ambiguous. The CDR3 loop spans 13 amino acids. Trimming pared 3 bases from V and 7 bases from J, leaving 10 bases between. CDR3: CASSLGTYQPQHF. CDR3 DNA: TGTGCCAGCAGTTTGGGCACTTACCAGCCCCAGCATTTT.